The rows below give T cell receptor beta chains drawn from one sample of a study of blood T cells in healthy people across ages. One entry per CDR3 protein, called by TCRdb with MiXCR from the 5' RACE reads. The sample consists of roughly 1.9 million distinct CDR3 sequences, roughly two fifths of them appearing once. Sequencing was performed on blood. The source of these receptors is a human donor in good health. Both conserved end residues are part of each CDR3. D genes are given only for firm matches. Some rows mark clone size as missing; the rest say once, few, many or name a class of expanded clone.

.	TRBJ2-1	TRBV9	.	CASSVGQIYNEQFF	TGTGCCAGCAGCGTAGGTCAGATATACAATGAGCAGTTCTTC
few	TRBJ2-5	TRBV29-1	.	CSVSRAGVKETQYF	TGCAGCGTTAGCAGGGCAGGGGTAAAGGAGACCCAGTACTTC
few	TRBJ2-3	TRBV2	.	CASSEPGDRTDTQYF	TGTGCCAGCAGTGAACCCGGGGATAGGACAGATACGCAGTATTTT
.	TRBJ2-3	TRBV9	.	CASSVEGGTGTDTQYF	TGTGCCAGCAGCGTAGAAGGCGGGACAGGCACAGATACGCAGTATTTT
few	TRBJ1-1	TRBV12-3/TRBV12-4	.	CASSRGGGPSTEAFF	TGTGCCAGCAGCCGAGGGGGGGGGCCGAGCACTGAAGCTTTCTTT
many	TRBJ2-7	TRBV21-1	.	CASSPSGTGGYEQYF	TGTGCCAGCAGCCCCTCCGGGACAGGGGGCTACGAGCAGTACTTC
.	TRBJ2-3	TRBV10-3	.	CAIRGEATADTQYF	TGTGCCATCAGGGGGGAGGCTACGGCAGATACGCAGTATTTT
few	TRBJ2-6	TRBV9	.	CASSVAFRREGANVLTF	TGTGCCAGCAGCGTAGCGTTCAGGAGGGAAGGGGCCAACGTCCTGACTTTC
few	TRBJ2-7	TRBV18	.	CACSPSHEPGRSSYEQYF	TGTGCCTGCTCACCATCACACGAACCGGGACGGAGCTCCTACGAGCAGTACTTC
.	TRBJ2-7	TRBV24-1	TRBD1	CATSDGTGGRYEQYF	TGTGCCACCAGTGACGGGACAGGGGGTCGCTACGAGCAGTACTTC
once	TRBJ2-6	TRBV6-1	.	CASSTGPLAGGTNVLTF	TGTGCCAGCAGCACCGGGCCTCTGGCAGGTGGGACCAACGTCCTGACTTTC
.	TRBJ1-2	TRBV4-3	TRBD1	CASSPSATRQGGGYTF	TGCGCCAGCAGCCCTTCAGCGACCAGACAGGGTGGCGGCTACACCTTC
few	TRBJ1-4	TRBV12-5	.	CASPLRGGEKLFF	TGTGCTAGTCCGCTACGGGGGGGTGAAAAACTGTTTTTT
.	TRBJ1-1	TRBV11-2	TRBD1	CASSFWVVQQGSTEAFF	TGTGCCAGCAGCTTCTGGGTCGTCCAACAGGGGAGCACTGAAGCTTTCTTT
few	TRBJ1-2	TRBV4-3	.	CASSQEENNYGYTF	TGCGCCAGCAGCCAAGAAGAGAATAACTATGGCTACACCTTC
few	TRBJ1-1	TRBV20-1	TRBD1	CSASPTGGGEAFF	TGCAGTGCTAGCCCTACAGGGGGCGGGGAAGCTTTCTTT
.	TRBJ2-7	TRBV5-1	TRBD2	CASSSGLAGGLSYEQYF	TGCGCCAGCAGCTCAGGACTAGCGGGGGGGCTTAGCTACGAGCAGTACTTC
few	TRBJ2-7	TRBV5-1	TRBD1	CASSLGASGQATYEQYF	TGCGCCAGCAGCTTGGGTGCGTCGGGACAGGCAACCTACGAGCAGTACTTC
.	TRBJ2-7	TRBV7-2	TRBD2	CASSRGRGNYEQYF	TGTGCCAGCAGCCGCGGGCGGGGGAACTACGAGCAGTACTTC
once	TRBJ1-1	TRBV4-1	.	CASSQDWPTVAFF	TGCGCCAGCAGCCAAGATTGGCCTACTGTAGCTTTCTTT
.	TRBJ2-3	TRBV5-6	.	CASSNWASEGGDTQYF	TGTGCCAGCAGCAATTGGGCCTCTGAAGGTGGAGATACGCAGTATTTT
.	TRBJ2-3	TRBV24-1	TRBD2	CATSERGDPTDTQYF	TGTGCCACCAGTGAACGGGGGGACCCCACAGATACGCAGTATTTT
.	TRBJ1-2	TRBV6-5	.	CASSTGNNNYGYTF	TGTGCCAGCAGTACAGGAAATAATAACTATGGCTACACCTTC
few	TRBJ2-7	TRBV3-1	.	CASSQGAGNNEQYF	TGTGCCAGCAGCCAAGGAGCAGGGAATAACGAGCAGTACTTC
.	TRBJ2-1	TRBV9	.	CASSEALFPAGAMNNEQFF	TGTGCCAGCAGCGAGGCCCTGTTTCCGGCGGGGGCCATGAACAATGAGCAGTTCTTC
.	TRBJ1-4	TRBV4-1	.	CASSQDIRGSDEKLFF	TGCGCCAGCAGCCAAGATATTAGGGGGTCAGATGAAAAACTGTTTTTT
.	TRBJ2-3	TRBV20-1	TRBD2	CSAAGGWGSTDTQYF	TGCAGTGCCGCGGGGGGCTGGGGTAGCACAGATACGCAGTATTTT
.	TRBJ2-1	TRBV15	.	CATSRDSNEQFF	TGTGCCACCAGCAGAGATTCGAATGAGCAGTTCTTC
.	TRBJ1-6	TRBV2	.	CASSAGPPSPLHF	TGTGCCAGCAGTGCGGGGCCCCCTTCACCCCTCCACTTT
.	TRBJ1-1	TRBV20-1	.	CSARLPGMNTEAFF	TGCAGTGCTAGACTCCCAGGGATGAACACTGAAGCTTTCTTT
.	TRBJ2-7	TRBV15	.	CATSREEDSYYEQYF	TGTGCCACCAGCAGAGAGGAGGATAGTTACTACGAGCAGTACTTC
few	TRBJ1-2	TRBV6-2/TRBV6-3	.	CASSYRGRNYGYTF	TGTGCCAGCAGTTACCGGGGACGGAACTATGGCTACACCTTC
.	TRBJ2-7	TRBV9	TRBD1	CASSRDSLDYEQYF	TGTGCCAGCAGCAGGGACAGCCTTGACTACGAGCAGTACTTC
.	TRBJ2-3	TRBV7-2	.	CASSVRASRSDTQYF	TGTGCCAGCAGCGTAAGGGCCTCTCGGTCAGATACGCAGTATTTT
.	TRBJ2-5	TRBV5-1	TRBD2	CANNSGGSYQETQYF	TGCGCCAACAACAGCGGGGGGTCGTACCAAGAGACCCAGTACTTC
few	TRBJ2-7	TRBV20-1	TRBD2	CSAWTSRSEQYF	TGCAGTGCTTGGACTAGTAGGAGCGAGCAGTACTTC
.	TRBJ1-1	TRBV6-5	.	CASSYTRPIGQTNTEAFF	TGTGCCAGCAGTTACACCCGCCCTATCGGACAGACGAACACTGAAGCTTTCTTT
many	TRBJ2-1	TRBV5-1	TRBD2	CASSPRVAGYNEQFF	TGCGCCAGCAGCCCCCGGGTAGCGGGTTACAATGAGCAGTTCTTC
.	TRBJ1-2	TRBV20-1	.	CSARGTVNSGSNYGYTF	TGCAGTGCTAGAGGGACAGTTAATTCCGGGTCCAACTATGGCTACACCTTC
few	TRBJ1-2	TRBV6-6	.	CASSSLGVNYGYTF	TGTGCCAGCAGCTCACTAGGGGTGAACTATGGCTACACCTTC
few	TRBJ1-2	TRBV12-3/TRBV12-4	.	CASSWTEYYGYTF	TGTGCCAGCAGTTGGACAGAGTACTATGGCTACACCTTC
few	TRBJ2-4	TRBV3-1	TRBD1	CASSQDNQGGDAKNIQYF	TGTGCCAGCAGCCAAGATAACCAAGGGGGCGACGCCAAAAACATTCAGTACTTC
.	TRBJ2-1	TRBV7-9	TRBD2	CASRNQRGNNEQFF	TGTGCCAGCAGAAACCAGCGGGGGAACAATGAGCAGTTCTTC
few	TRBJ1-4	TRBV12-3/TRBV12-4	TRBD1	CATRDRNEKLFF	TGTGCCACGAGGGACAGAAATGAAAAACTGTTTTTT
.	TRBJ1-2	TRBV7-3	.	CASRGAAGYTF	TGTGCCAGCAGGGGGGCCGCCGGCTACACCTTC
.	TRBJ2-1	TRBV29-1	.	CSETDRSSYNEQFF	TGCAGCGAGACCGACCGGAGCTCCTACAATGAGCAGTTCTTC